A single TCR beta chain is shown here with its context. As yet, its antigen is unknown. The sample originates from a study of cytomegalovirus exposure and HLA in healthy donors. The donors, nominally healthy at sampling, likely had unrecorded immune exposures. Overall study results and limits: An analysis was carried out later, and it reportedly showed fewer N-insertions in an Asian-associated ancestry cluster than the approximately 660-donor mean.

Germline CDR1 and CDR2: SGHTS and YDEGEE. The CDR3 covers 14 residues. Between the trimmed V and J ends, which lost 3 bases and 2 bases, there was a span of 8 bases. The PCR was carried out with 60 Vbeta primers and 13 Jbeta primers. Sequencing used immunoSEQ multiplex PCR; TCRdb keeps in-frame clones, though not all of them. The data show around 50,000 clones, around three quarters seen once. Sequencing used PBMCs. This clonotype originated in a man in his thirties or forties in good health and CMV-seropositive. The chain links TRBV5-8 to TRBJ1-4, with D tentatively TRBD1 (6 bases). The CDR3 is CASSWTATNEKLFF. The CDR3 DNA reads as TGTGCCAGCAGCTGGACAGCTACTAATGAAAAACTGTTTTTT.